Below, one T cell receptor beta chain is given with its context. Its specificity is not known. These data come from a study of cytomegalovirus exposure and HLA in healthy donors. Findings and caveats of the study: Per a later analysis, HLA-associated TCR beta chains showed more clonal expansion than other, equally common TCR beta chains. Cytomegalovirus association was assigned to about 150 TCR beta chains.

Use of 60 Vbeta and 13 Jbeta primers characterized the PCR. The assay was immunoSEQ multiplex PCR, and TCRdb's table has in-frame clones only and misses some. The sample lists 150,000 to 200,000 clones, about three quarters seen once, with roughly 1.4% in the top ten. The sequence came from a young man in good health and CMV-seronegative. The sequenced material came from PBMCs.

This chain's CDR3 is CASSQGARVVGGTDTQYF. The CDR3, as DNA: TGTGCCAGCAGCCAAGGGGCCCGGGTAGTGGGAGGAACAGATACGCAGTATTTT. The genes are TRBV4-2 and TRBJ2-3; possible D gene TRBD2, 6 bases. From germline, CDR1 is LGHNA and CDR2 YNFKEQ. V dropped 1 base and J dropped 3 bases, with 20 bases sitting between them. This CDR3 is built from 18 residues.